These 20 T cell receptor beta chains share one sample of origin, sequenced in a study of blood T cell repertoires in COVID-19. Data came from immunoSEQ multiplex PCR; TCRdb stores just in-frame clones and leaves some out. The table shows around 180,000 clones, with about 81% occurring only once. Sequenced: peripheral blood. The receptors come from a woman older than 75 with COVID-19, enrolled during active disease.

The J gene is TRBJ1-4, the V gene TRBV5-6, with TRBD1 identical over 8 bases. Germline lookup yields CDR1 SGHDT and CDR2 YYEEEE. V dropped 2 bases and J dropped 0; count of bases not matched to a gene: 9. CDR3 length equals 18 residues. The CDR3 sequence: CASSLDRGILATNEKLFF. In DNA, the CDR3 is TGTGCCAGCAGCTTAGACAGGGGAATACTTGCAACTAATGAAAAACTGTTTTTT. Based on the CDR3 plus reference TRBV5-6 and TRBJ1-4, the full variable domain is DAGVTQSPTHLIKTRGQQVTLRCSPKSGHDTVSWYQQALGQGPQFIFQYYEEEERQRGNFPDRFSGHQFPNYSSELNVNALLLGDSALYLCASSLDRGILATNEKLFFGSGTQLSVL.

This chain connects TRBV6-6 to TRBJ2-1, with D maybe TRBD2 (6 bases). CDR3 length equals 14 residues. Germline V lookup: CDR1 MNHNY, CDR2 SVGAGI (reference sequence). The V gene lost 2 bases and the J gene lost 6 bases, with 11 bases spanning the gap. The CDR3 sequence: CASSYQGLTNEQFF. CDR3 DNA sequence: TGTGCCAGCAGTTACCAGGGACTTACCAATGAGCAGTTCTTC.

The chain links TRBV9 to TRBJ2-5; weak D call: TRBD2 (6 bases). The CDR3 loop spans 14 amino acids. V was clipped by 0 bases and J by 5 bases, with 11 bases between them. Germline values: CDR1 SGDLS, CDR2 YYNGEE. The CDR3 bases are TGTGCCAGCAGCGTAGGCGGGGTAGCGGAGACCCAGTACTTC. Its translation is CASSVGGVAETQYF.

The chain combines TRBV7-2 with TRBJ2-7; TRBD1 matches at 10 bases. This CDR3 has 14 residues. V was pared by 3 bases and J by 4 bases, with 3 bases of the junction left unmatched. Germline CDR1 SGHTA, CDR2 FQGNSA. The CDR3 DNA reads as TGTGCCAGCAGCTTCGGGACAGGGGCTTACGAGCAGTACTTC. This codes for CASSFGTGAYEQYF. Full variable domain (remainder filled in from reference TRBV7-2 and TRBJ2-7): GAGVSQSPSNKVTEKGKDVELRCDPISGHTALYWYRQSLGQGLEFLIYFQGNSAPDKSGLPSDRFSAERTGGSVSTLTIQRTQQEDSAVYLCASSFGTGAYEQYFGPGTRLTVT.

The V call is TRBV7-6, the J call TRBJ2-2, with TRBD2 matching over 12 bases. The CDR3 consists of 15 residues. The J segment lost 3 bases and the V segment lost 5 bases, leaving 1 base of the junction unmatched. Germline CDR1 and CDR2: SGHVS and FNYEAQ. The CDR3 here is CASSPSGGDTGELFF. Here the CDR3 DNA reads TGTGCCAGCAGCCCTAGCGGGGGGGACACCGGGGAGCTGTTTTTT.

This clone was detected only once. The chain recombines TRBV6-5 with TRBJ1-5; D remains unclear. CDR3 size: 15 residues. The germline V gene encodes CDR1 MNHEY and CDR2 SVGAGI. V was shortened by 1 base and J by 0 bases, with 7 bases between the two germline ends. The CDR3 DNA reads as TGTGCCAGCAGTTACTTCGCAGATAGCAATCAGCCCCAGCATTTT. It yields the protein CASSYFADSNQPQHF.

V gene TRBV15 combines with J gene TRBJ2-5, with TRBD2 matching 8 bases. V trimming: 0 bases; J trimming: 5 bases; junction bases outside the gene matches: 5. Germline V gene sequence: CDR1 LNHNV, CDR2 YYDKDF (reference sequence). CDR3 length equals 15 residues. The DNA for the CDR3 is TGTGCCACCAGCAGAGATTGGGCTAGCGGGGAGACCCAGTACTTC. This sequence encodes CATSRDWASGETQYF.

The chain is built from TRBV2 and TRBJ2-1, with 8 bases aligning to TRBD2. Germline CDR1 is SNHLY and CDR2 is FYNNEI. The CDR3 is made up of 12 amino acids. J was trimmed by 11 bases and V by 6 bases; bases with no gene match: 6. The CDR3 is CASSGLAPQQFF. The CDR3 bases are TGTGCCAGCAGCGGACTAGCACCCCAGCAGTTCTTC.

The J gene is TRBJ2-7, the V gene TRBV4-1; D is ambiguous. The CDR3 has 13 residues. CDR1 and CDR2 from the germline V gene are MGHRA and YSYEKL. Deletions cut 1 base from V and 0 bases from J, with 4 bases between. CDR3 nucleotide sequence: TGCGCCAGCAGCCAAGGCAGCTCCTACGAGCAGTACTTC. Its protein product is CASSQGSSYEQYF.

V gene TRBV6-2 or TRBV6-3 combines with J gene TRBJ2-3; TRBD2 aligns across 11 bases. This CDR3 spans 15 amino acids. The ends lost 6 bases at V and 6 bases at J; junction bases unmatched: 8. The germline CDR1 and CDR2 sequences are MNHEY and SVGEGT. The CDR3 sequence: CASSPRGLAVDTQYF. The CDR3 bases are TGTGCCAGCAGCCCAAGGGGACTAGCGGTTGATACGCAGTATTTT.

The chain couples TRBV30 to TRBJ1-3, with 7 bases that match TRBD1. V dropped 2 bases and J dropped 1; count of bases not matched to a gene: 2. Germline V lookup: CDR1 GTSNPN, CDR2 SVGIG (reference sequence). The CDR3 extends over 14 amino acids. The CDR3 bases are TGTGCCTGGAGTCAGACAGGGTCTGGAAACACCATATATTTT. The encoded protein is CAWSQTGSGNTIYF.

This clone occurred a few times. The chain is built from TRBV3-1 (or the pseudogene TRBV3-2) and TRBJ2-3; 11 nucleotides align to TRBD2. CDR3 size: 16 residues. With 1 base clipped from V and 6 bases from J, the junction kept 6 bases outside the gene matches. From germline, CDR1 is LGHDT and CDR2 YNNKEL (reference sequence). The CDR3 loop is CASSQVSSGGEDTQYF. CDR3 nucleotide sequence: TGTGCCAGCAGCCAAGTTAGTAGCGGGGGGGAGGATACGCAGTATTTT.

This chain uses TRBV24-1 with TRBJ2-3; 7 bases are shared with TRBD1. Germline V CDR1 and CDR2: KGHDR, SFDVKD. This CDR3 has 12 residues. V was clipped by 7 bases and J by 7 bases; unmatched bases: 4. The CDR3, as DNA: TGTGCCACCAGCCGGGACAGCTATACGCAGTATTTT. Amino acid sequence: CATSRDSYTQYF.

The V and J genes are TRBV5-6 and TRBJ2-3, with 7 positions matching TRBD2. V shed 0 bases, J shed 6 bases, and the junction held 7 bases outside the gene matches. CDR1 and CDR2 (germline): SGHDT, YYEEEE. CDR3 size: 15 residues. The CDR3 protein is CASSLAGGSNDTQYF. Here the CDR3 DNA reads TGTGCCAGCAGCTTGGCCGGCGGGAGTAACGATACGCAGTATTTT.

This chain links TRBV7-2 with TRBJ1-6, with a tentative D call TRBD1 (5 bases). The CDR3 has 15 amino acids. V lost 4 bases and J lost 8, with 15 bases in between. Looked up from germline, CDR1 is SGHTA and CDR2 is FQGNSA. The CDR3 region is CASSSDSRWDSPLHF. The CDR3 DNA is TGTGCCAGCAGCTCCGACAGTCGATGGGATTCACCCCTCCACTTT.

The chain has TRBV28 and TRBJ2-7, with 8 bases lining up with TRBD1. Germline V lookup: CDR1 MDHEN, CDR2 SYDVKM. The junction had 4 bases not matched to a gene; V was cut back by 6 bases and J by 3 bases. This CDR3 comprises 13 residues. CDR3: CASSSGTGYEQYF. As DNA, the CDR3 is TGTGCCAGCAGCTCCGGGACAGGCTACGAGCAGTACTTC.

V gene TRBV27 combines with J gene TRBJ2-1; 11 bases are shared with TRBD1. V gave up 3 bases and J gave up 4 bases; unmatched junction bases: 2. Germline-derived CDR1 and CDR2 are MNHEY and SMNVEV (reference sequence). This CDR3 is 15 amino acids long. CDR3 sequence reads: CASSFGQGAYNEQFF. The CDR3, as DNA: TGTGCCAGCAGTTTCGGACAGGGGGCTTACAATGAGCAGTTCTTC.

The CDR3 coding sequence is TGTGCCAGCAGCGCAGAAGGCAGGACTCCCTACGAGCAGTACTTC. Residues: CASSAEGRTPYEQYF. This chain links TRBV5-4 with TRBJ2-7; D is perhaps TRBD2 (5 bases). The CDR3 runs to 15 residues. Germline CDR1 and CDR2: SGHNT and YYREEE (reference sequence). V was pared by 4 bases and J by 2 bases, with 16 bases between. The variable domain in full, with the rest retrieved from reference TRBV5-4 and TRBJ2-7, is ETGVTQSPTHLIKTRGQQVTLRCSSQSGHNTVSWYQQALGQGPQFIFQYYREEENGRGNFPPRFSGLQFPNYSSELNVNALELDDSALYLCASSAEGRTPYEQYFGPGTRLTVT.

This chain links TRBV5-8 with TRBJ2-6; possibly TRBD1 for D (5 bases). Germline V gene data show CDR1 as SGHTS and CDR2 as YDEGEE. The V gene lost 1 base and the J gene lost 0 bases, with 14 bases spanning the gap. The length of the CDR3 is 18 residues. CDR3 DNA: TGTGCCAGCAGCTTGTTACAGGCGCGCGTCTCTGGGGCCAACGTCCTGACTTTC. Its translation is CASSLLQARVSGANVLTF.

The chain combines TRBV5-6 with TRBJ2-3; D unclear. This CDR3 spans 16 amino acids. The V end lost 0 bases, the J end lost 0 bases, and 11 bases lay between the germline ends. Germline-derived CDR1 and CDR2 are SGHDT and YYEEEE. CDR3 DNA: TGTGCCAGCAGCTTGGTAGCAGTCCCTAGCACAGATACGCAGTATTTT. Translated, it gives CASSLVAVPSTDTQYF.